These 2 T cell receptor beta chains came from one sample sequenced in a study of blood T cell repertoires in COVID-19. Profiled with immunoSEQ multiplex PCR; TCRdb holds only in-frame clones, not every one. The sample lists approximately 200,000 clones, 75% to 90% occurring once. The sample taken for sequencing was peripheral blood. The origin of the receptors is a human donor with active or convalescent COVID-19. The donor label of this sample is uncertain.

The rearrangement uses TRBV7-7 and TRBJ2-3; TRBD1 aligns across 8 bases. CDR3 length: 15 amino acids. The J segment lost 3 bases and the V segment lost 5 bases, leaving 7 bases of the junction unmatched. The V gene's germline CDR1 is SSHAT and CDR2 FNYEAQ (reference sequence). CDR3 sequence reads: CASSTGQGGTDTQYF. CDR3 DNA: TGTGCCAGCAGCACCGGACAGGGTGGGACAGATACGCAGTATTTT.

The rearrangement links TRBV11-3 to TRBJ2-5; TRBD1 is a possible D gene (6 bases). Germline V gene lookup returns CDR1 SGHNT and CDR2 YENEEA. This CDR3 has 14 residues. Trimming took off 1 base at V and 2 bases at J, with 8 bases between the two ends. DNA for the CDR3: TGTGCCAGCAGCTTAGGGGACACACAAGAGACCCAGTACTTC. As protein: CASSLGDTQETQYF.